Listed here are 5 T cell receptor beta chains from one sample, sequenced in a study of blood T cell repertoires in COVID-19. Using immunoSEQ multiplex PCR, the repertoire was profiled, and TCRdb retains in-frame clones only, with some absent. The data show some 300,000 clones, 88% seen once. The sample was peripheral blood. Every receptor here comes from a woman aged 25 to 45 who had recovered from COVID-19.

The CDR3 sequence: CASIGYGQGYGYTF. CDR3 nucleotide sequence: TGTGCCAGCATCGGATACGGACAGGGCTATGGCTACACCTTC. The rearrangement joins TRBV13 to TRBJ1-2; 8 bases are a match to TRBD1. The V segment lost 7 bases and the J segment 4 bases; nucleotides outside the gene matches: 8. CDR1 is PRHDT and CDR2 is FYEKMQ in the germline V gene (reference sequence). The CDR3 covers 14 residues.

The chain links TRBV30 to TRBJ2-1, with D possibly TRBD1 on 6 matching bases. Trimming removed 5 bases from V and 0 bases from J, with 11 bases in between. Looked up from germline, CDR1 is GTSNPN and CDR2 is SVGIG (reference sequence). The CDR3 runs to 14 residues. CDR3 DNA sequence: TGTGCCTGGGCTCCCAGGGGCTCCTACAATGAGCAGTTCTTC. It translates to CAWAPRGSYNEQFF.

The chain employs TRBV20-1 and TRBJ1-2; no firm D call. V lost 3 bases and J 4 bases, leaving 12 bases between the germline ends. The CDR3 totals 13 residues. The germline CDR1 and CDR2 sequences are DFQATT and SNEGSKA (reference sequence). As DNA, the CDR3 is TGCAGTGCTAGTACTGCCGCTCCCTATGGCTACACCTTC. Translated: CSASTAAPYGYTF.

CDR3 sequence: CASSQEKGGDSNQPQHF. DNA of the CDR3: TGTGCCAGCAGCCAAGAAAAAGGGGGGGATAGCAATCAGCCCCAGCATTTT. V gene TRBV4-2 combines with J gene TRBJ1-5; a weak D match, TRBD1 (6 bases). This CDR3 spans 17 amino acids. V lost 0 bases, J lost 0 bases, and 12 bases lay in between. Per the germline V gene, CDR1 is LGHNA and CDR2 is YNFKEQ.

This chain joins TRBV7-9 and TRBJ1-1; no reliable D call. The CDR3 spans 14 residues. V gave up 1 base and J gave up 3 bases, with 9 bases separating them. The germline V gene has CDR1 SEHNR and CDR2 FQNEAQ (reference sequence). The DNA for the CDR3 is TGTGCCAGCAGCTTAGTATCCGGTTACACTGAAGCTTTCTTT. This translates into CASSLVSGYTEAFF.